This T cell receptor (beta chain) appears in the sequencing data of a study of early T cells in non-severe SARS-CoV-2 infection. Study background: Unpaired chains resulted from sequencing bulk RNA of unsorted whole blood.

Germline CDR1 and CDR2: MDHEN and SYDVKM. With 2 bases clipped from V and 5 bases from J, the junction kept 1 base outside the gene matches. The CDR3 runs to 15 residues. Tagging with unique molecular identifiers was applied to individual cDNA molecules. MiXCR was run by TCRdb on the 5' RACE reads, yielding one entry per CDR3 protein. This table has approximately 37,000 distinct CDR3 sequences, around 8% appearing once. Judged by abundance, this clonotype is medium-sized. The antigen remains unidentified. Study-level findings and limits: There was a bias toward anti-spike CD8 responses in VDJdb matching, which missed private and CD4 specificities.

The V gene is TRBV28, the J gene TRBJ2-1, with 12 positions matching TRBD2. The starting material was whole blood, obtained at baseline. The origin of this receptor is an adult who was a healthcare worker with PCR-confirmed SARS-CoV-2 infection or an uninfected control (not recorded which). The CDR3, as DNA: TGTGCCAGCAGTTTACTAGCGGGGGGGAACAATGAGCAGTTCTTC. Translation: CASSLLAGGNNEQFF.